A selection of T cell receptor beta chains follows, all from one sample in a study of blood T cells in healthy people across ages. TCRdb re-analysed the 5' RACE reads in MiXCR, keeping a single row per CDR3 protein. The sample holds around 400,000 distinct CDR3 sequences; 52% are singletons and the top ten take roughly 51%. The material sequenced was blood. The receptors come from a man in his 60s in good health. Both conserved end residues are part of each CDR3. The D gene is left open where the match is weak. Where a row states a size, it is once, few, many or the class of an expanded clone; other rows omit it.

j_call,d_call,cdr3_length,v_call,clone_size,cdr3_aa,cdr3_nt
TRBJ1-2,NA,15,TRBV11-2,NA,CASRKGRAGFYGYTF,TGTGCCAGCCGAAAAGGCAGGGCGGGCTTTTATGGCTACACCTTC
TRBJ2-1,TRBD1,14,TRBV28,NA,CATSGTGYWNEQFF,TGTGCCACCTCCGGGACAGGCTATTGGAATGAGCAGTTCTTC
TRBJ2-1,NA,11,TRBV24-1,NA,CATGSYNEQFF,TGTGCCACCGGGTCCTACAATGAGCAGTTCTTC
TRBJ2-3,NA,14,TRBV19,few,CASSNQGTTDTQYF,TGTGCCAGTAGTAACCAGGGGACCACAGATACGCAGTATTTT
TRBJ2-3,NA,13,TRBV15,NA,CATRKQITDTQYF,TGTGCCACCAGGAAGCAGATCACAGATACGCAGTATTTT
TRBJ1-1,NA,13,TRBV2,NA,CASKGRWDTEAFF,TGTGCCAGCAAAGGGAGGTGGGACACTGAAGCTTTCTTT
TRBJ2-1,NA,11,TRBV30,NA,CACIQGSEQFF,TGTGCCTGCATTCAGGGGAGCGAGCAGTTCTTC
TRBJ2-3,NA,17,TRBV6-1,NA,CASSEGLGVRFPDAQYF,TGTGCCAGCAGTGAAGGGTTAGGCGTCAGGTTTCCAGATGCGCAGTATTTT
TRBJ1-2,TRBD1,13,TRBV12-3/TRBV12-4,few,CASRDGTGYGYTF,TGTGCCAGCAGGGACGGGACAGGATATGGCTACACCTTC
TRBJ1-2,TRBD1,14,TRBV4-2,NA,CASSPQGADYGYTF,TGTGCCAGCAGCCCCCAGGGGGCTGACTATGGCTACACCTTC
TRBJ2-5,NA,12,TRBV4-2,NA,CASSDARKTQYF,TGTGCCAGCAGCGACGCTAGGAAGACCCAGTACTTC
TRBJ2-1,NA,14,TRBV20-1,once,CSARDKGLPHEQFF,TGCAGTGCTAGAGATAAGGGACTCCCCCATGAGCAGTTCTTC
TRBJ2-7,NA,13,TRBV20-1,few,CSARSSQFYEQYF,TGCAGTGCTAGGAGTTCACAGTTCTACGAGCAGTACTTC
TRBJ2-3,NA,16,TRBV18,many,CASSPPRRRGTDTQYF,TGTGCCAGCTCACCACCCCGGCGCAGGGGCACAGATACGCAGTATTTT
TRBJ2-1,TRBD2,18,TRBV4-2,NA,CASSLSGRAKSSYNEQFF,TGTGCCAGCAGTCTCAGCGGGAGGGCCAAAAGCTCCTACAATGAGCAGTTCTTC
TRBJ2-3,NA,14,TRBV29-1,few,CSVHGRGSSDTQYF,TGCAGCGTTCATGGTCGAGGAAGTAGTGATACGCAGTATTTT
TRBJ1-4,NA,15,TRBV25-1,NA,CASSPPGTGSEKLFF,TGTGCCAGCAGCCCCCCGGGGACGGGGAGTGAAAAACTGTTTTTT
TRBJ1-2,NA,12,TRBV20-1,NA,CSARVDQGGYTF,TGCAGTGCTAGAGTTGACCAGGGGGGCTACACCTTC
TRBJ1-4,NA,15,TRBV10-3,NA,CAISESELKGSGLFF,TGTGCCATCAGTGAGTCGGAGCTCAAGGGTTCCGGACTGTTTTTT
TRBJ2-1,TRBD2,15,TRBV13,once,CASSLVGLAVNEQFF,TGTGCCAGCAGCTTAGTGGGACTAGCGGTAAATGAGCAGTTCTTC
TRBJ2-3,NA,15,TRBV12-3/TRBV12-4,NA,CASRLGRSRTDTQYF,TGTGCCAGCAGACTCGGGAGAAGCAGGACAGATACGCAGTATTTT
TRBJ2-1,NA,14,TRBV28,NA,CASRTLGTDNEQFF,TGTGCCAGCAGGACTCTCGGAACCGACAATGAGCAGTTCTTC
TRBJ1-1,NA,15,TRBV28,many,CASSPPGGPNTEAFF,TGTGCCAGCTCCCCTCCGGGGGGCCCGAACACTGAAGCTTTCTTT
TRBJ2-7,NA,14,TRBV20-1,NA,CSAPLVGASYEQYF,TGCAGTGCCCCACTTGTCGGGGCCTCCTACGAGCAGTACTTC
TRBJ2-1,TRBD1,14,TRBV6-2/TRBV6-3,NA,CASETGGRVNEQFF,TGTGCCAGCGAAACAGGGGGCCGTGTCAATGAGCAGTTCTTC
TRBJ2-7,NA,15,TRBV10-3,NA,CAISESGRRNYEQYF,TGTGCCATCAGTGAGTCGGGACGCAGGAACTACGAGCAGTACTTC
TRBJ2-1,TRBD2,15,TRBV7-2,many,CASSFWTSGTHEQFF,TGTGCCAGCAGCTTTTGGACTAGCGGGACACATGAGCAGTTCTTC
TRBJ2-7,NA,14,TRBV20-1,NA,CSARDEAGIGEQYF,TGCAGTGCTAGAGATGAGGCCGGGATAGGCGAGCAGTACTTC
TRBJ2-5,TRBD2,16,TRBV10-2,NA,CASRATSGGIQETQYF,TGCGCCAGCAGGGCGACTAGCGGGGGGATTCAAGAGACCCAGTACTTC
TRBJ2-7,NA,15,TRBV10-3,NA,CAVSEPWTHAYEQYF,TGTGCCGTCAGTGAGCCCTGGACTCATGCCTACGAGCAGTACTTC
TRBJ1-4,TRBD1,14,TRBV7-2,NA,CASSLDRGDEKLFF,TGTGCCAGCAGCTTAGACAGGGGAGATGAAAAACTGTTTTTT
TRBJ2-4,TRBD1,16,TRBV7-2,NA,CASIREGAFAKNIQYF,TGTGCCAGCATTAGAGAGGGGGCGTTTGCCAAAAACATTCAGTACTTC
TRBJ2-5,NA,16,TRBV10-3,few,CAISLKPLGQSETQYF,TGTGCCATCAGTTTAAAGCCCCTTGGACAGTCGGAGACCCAGTACTTC
TRBJ2-3,TRBD2,16,TRBV7-3,few,CASSLAGGSPPDTQYF,TGTGCCAGCAGCTTAGCCGGCGGGAGCCCCCCAGATACGCAGTATTTT
TRBJ2-4,NA,13,TRBV20-1,few,CSAPGLAKNIQYF,TGCAGTGCTCCTGGTCTGGCCAAAAACATTCAGTACTTC
TRBJ1-6,TRBD1,16,TRBV27,NA,CASSARQGANNSPLHF,TGTGCCAGCAGTGCTAGACAGGGGGCCAATAATTCACCCCTCCACTTT
TRBJ2-1,NA,12,TRBV28,NA,CGIGAGYNEQFF,TGTGGGATTGGGGCAGGATACAATGAGCAGTTCTTC
TRBJ2-1,NA,15,TRBV6-2/TRBV6-3,NA,CASSSPGLIYNEQFF,TGTGCCAGCAGTTCACCGGGACTGATCTACAATGAGCAGTTCTTC
TRBJ2-7,NA,14,TRBV6-2/TRBV6-3,NA,CASSYRGEADEQYF,TGTGCCAGCAGTTACAGAGGGGAAGCTGACGAGCAGTACTTC
TRBJ2-1,NA,14,TRBV7-2,NA,CASSPIGTYNEQFF,TGTGCCAGCAGCCCCATAGGGACGTACAATGAGCAGTTCTTC
TRBJ2-1,TRBD2,16,TRBV5-6,few,CASSLGFAGENNEQFF,TGTGCCAGCAGCTTGGGCTTTGCGGGAGAGAACAATGAGCAGTTCTTC
TRBJ2-7,NA,13,TRBV10-2,NA,CASGPRSLGEQYF,TGCGCCAGCGGCCCGCGCAGTTTGGGCGAGCAGTACTTC
TRBJ2-3,TRBD1,16,TRBV28,few,CASRRRGQGGLDTQYF,TGTGCCAGCAGAAGACGAGGACAGGGGGGGCTCGATACGCAGTATTTT
TRBJ2-7,NA,16,TRBV7-8,NA,CASSLPTGRTSLERYF,TGTGCCAGCAGCTTACCCACCGGTAGGACGAGCTTGGAGCGGTACTTC
TRBJ2-3,NA,15,TRBV18,NA,CASSPNNGVTDTQYF,TGTGCCAGCTCCCCCAATAATGGAGTCACAGATACGCAGTATTTT
TRBJ2-5,TRBD2,16,TRBV28,NA,CASSSTTSGSRETQYF,TGTGCCAGCAGTTCTACGACTAGCGGGTCTCGGGAGACCCAGTACTTC
TRBJ1-4,NA,14,TRBV12-3/TRBV12-4,few,CASSEEAVNEKLFF,TGTGCCAGCAGTGAGGAAGCTGTCAATGAAAAACTGTTTTTT
TRBJ2-3,TRBD2,16,TRBV20-1,once,CSARDGLAGLTDTQYF,TGCAGTGCTAGAGACGGACTAGCGGGCCTCACAGATACGCAGTATTTT
TRBJ2-7,NA,14,TRBV3-1,many,CASSQNPADYEQYF,TGTGCCAGCAGCCAAAATCCGGCCGACTACGAGCAGTACTTC
TRBJ1-1,TRBD1,14,TRBV6-6,NA,CASSYEGANTEAFF,TGTGCCAGCAGTTACGAGGGGGCTAACACTGAAGCTTTCTTT
TRBJ1-2,NA,14,TRBV11-2,NA,CASSLDRAGGGYTF,TGTGCCAGCAGCTTAGACAGGGCAGGTGGAGGCTACACCTTC
TRBJ2-7,NA,16,TRBV12-3/TRBV12-4,NA,CASSLGPHLGTYEQYF,TGTGCCAGCAGTTTAGGGCCCCATCTAGGCACCTACGAGCAGTACTTC
TRBJ1-2,TRBD1,15,TRBV28,NA,CASSNTPGQLYGYTF,TGTGCCAGCAGCAACACGCCGGGACAGCTCTATGGCTACACCTTC
TRBJ2-7,NA,14,TRBV2,few,CATVGSGSSYEQYF,TGTGCCACCGTGGGTAGCGGAAGCTCCTACGAGCAGTACTTC
TRBJ2-3,NA,15,TRBV28,NA,CASRGTPLSTDTQYF,TGTGCCAGCAGGGGGACTCCTTTGAGCACAGATACGCAGTATTTT
TRBJ2-7,TRBD2,16,TRBV7-2,NA,CVSSLSSGGSSYEQYF,TGTGTCAGCAGCTTGTCGAGCGGGGGGAGCTCCTACGAGCAGTACTTC
TRBJ1-2,NA,13,TRBV3-1,NA,CASSQGGRASYTF,TGTGCCAGCAGCCAAGGGGGCAGGGCAAGCTACACCTTC
TRBJ2-3,NA,15,TRBV5-1,NA,CASSLEIGAADTQYF,TGCGCCAGCAGCTTGGAGATTGGGGCCGCAGATACGCAGTATTTT
TRBJ2-7,NA,14,TRBV20-1,NA,CSARITGLPYEQYF,TGCAGTGCAAGAATAACCGGGCTACCCTACGAGCAGTACTTC